The TCR beta chain under discussion was sequenced for a study of blood T cell repertoires in COVID-19. At the level of the study: Sites across the United States, Italy and Spain contributed samples from acute and convalescent COVID-19. In each case, the material was cDNA or gDNA derived from T cells, B-cell-depleted T cells, or PBMCs.

Original processing methods: Nucleated cell counts were estimated from reference gene primer amplification. Here immunoSEQ multiplex PCR was the method, and the copy in TCRdb shows in-frame clones only, minus some. V and J calls and clone size come straight from that table; D and trimming were deduced from the DNA. The sample includes about 350,000 clones, around 90% of them seen just once. CDR1 is SGHRS, CDR2 YFSETQ, per germline. CDR3 size: 15 residues. Trimming cost V 6 bases and J 6 bases; bases outside gene matches: 8. Sequencing input: peripheral blood. This chain uses TRBV5-1 with TRBJ2-2; TRBD1 matches 10 bases. This clonotype was obtained from a woman between 18 and 30 years old who had recovered from COVID-19. Here the CDR3 DNA reads TGCGCCAGCACCCCCCGGACAGGGGGAGCCGGGGAGCTGTTTTTT. It translates to CASTPRTGGAGELFF.